This TCR beta chain was sequenced during a study of cytomegalovirus exposure and HLA in healthy donors. Study-level points and caveats: In vitro data verified three CMV-associated chains as specific for CMV antigens. The study flagged about 160 TCR beta chains as cytomegalovirus-associated. Some V segments, TRBV6-2 and TRBV6-3 among them, were indistinguishable and were therefore excluded.

A note on this clone: The antigen remains undetermined.

The study ran its PCR with 60 Vbeta and 13 Jbeta primers. The protocol was immunoSEQ multiplex PCR, while the TCRdb copy is restricted to in-frame clones and leaves out a portion. The sample records under 200,000 clones, around 85% being singletons. The germline V gene has CDR1 LGHNA and CDR2 YSLEER. After removal of 3 bases from V and 5 bases from J, the junction contained 10 bases not matched to a gene. The CDR3 is 17 amino acids. The TCR originated in a man between 45 and 60 years old in good health and CMV-seropositive. Sequencing was performed on PBMCs. The chain joins TRBV4-3 to TRBJ2-1; TRBD1 agrees at 10 bases. The CDR3, as DNA: TGCGCCAGCAGCCAGGCCTTTACCGGGACAGGGGACAATGAGCAGTTCTTC. The encoded protein is CASSQAFTGTGDNEQFF.